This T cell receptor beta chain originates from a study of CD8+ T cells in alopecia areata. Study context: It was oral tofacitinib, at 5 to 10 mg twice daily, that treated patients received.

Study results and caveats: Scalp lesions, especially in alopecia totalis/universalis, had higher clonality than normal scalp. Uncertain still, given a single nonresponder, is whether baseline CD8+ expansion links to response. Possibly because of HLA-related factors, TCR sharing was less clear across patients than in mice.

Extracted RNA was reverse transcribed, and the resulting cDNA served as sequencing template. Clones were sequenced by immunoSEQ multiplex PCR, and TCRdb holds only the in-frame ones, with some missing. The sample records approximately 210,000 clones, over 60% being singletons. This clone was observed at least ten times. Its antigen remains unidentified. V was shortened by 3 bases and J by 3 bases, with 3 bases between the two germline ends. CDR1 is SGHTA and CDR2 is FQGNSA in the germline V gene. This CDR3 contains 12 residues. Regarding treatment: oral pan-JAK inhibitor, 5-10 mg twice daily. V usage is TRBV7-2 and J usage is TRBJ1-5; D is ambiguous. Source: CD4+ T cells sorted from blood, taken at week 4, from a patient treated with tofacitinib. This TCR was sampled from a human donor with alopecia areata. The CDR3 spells CASSFNNQPQHF. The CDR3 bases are TGTGCCAGCAGCTTCAACAATCAGCCCCAGCATTTT.